This T cell receptor (beta chain) was sequenced during a study of cytomegalovirus exposure and HLA in healthy donors. Overall study findings and caveats: A classifier reportedly called cytomegalovirus status with high sensitivity and specificity.

Clones were sequenced by immunoSEQ multiplex PCR, and TCRdb holds only the in-frame ones, with some missing. The table lists some 150,000 clones, approximately 90% of them singletons. A remark on this clone: Its antigen is as yet unknown.

Germline assignment: CDR1 LNHNV and CDR2 YYDKDF (reference sequence). The CDR3 has 15 amino acids. V lost 4 bases, J lost 1 base, and 5 bases stayed unmatched. This chain uses TRBV15 with TRBJ1-1; 8 nucleotides line up with TRBD1. The receptor was isolated from a man aged 18 to 30 in good health and CMV-seropositive. Sample: PBMCs. The CDR3 coding sequence is TGTGCCACCAGCAAAACCGGGACAGGGAACACTGAAGCTTTCTTT. Its translation: CATSKTGTGNTEAFF.